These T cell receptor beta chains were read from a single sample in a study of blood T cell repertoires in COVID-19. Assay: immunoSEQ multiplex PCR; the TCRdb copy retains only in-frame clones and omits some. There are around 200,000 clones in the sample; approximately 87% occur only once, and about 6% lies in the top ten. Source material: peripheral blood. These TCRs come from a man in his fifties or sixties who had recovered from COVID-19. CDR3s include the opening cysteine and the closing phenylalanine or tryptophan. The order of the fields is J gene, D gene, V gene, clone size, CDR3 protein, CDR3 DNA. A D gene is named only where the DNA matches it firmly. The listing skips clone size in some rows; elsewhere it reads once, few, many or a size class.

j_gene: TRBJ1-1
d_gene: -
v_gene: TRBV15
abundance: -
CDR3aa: CATSRRDSPRTEAFF
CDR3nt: TGTGCCACCAGCAGGAGGGACTCTCCTAGAACTGAAGCTTTCTTT

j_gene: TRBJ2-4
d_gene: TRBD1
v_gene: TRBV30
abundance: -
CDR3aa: CAWGTGNYIQYF
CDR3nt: TGTGCCTGGGGGACAGGGAATTACATTCAGTACTTC

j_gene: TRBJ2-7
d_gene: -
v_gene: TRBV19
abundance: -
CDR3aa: CASSTGSYEQYF
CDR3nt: TGTGCCAGTAGTACCGGGAGCTACGAGCAGTACTTC

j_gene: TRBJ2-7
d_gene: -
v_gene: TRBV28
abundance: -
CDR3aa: CASKSGKNQRYEQYF
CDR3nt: TGTGCCAGCAAATCCGGGAAGAATCAGAGATACGAGCAGTACTTC

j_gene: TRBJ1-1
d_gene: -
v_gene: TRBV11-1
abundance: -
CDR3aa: CASSLGALHTEAFF
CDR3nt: TGTGCCAGCAGCTTGGGCGCCCTACACACTGAAGCTTTCTTT

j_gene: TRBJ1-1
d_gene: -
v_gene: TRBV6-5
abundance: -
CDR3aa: CASSYPSGTEAFF
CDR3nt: TGTGCCAGCAGTTACCCTTCAGGGACTGAAGCTTTCTTT

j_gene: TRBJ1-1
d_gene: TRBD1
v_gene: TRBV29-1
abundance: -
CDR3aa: CSGAGQQNTEAFF
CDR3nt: TGCAGCGGCGCGGGACAGCAGAACACTGAAGCTTTCTTT

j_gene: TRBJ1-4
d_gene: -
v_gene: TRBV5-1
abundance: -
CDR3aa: CASRLSGTNEKLFF
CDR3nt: TGCGCCAGCAGATTAAGCGGAACTAATGAAAAACTGTTTTTT

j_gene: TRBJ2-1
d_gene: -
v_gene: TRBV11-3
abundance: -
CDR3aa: CASSPSDSHSYNEQFF
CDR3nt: TGTGCCAGCAGCCCCTCGGACTCCCACTCCTACAATGAGCAGTTCTTC

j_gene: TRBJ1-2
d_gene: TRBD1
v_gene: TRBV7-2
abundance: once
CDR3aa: CASSRRDRVAYGYTF
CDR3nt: TGTGCCAGCAGCCGTCGGGACAGGGTGGCCTATGGCTACACCTTC

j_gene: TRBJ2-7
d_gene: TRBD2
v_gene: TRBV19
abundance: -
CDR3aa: CASRSGGYEQYF
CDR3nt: TGTGCCAGTCGCTCCGGGGGGTACGAGCAGTACTTC

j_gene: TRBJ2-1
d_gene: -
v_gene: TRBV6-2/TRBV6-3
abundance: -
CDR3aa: CASSYSGGPSYNEQFF
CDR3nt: TGTGCCAGCAGTTACTCGGGGGGTCCATCCTACAATGAGCAGTTCTTC

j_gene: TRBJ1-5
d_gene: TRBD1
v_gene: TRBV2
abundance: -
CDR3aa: CASSGTGGLGAQHF
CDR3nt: TGTGCCAGCAGTGGGACAGGGGGGTTAGGGGCCCAGCATTTT

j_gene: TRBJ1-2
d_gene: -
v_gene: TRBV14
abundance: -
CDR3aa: CASSRDSSLGGYTF
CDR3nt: TGTGCCAGCAGCCGTGACAGCTCCCTTGGGGGCTACACCTTC

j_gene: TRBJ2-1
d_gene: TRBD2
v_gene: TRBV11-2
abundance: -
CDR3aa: CASSTLLAGGNNEQFF
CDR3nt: TGTGCCAGCAGCACCCTCCTAGCGGGGGGGAACAATGAGCAGTTCTTC

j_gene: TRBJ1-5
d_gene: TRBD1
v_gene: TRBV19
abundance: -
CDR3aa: CASSIRTGAGSNQPQHF
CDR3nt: TGTGCCAGTAGTATTAGGACAGGGGCGGGTAGCAATCAGCCCCAGCATTTT

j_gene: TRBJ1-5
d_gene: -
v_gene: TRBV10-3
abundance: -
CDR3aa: CAISEDVSGYSNQPQHF
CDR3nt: TGTGCCATCAGTGAGGACGTGTCAGGGTATAGCAATCAGCCCCAGCATTTT

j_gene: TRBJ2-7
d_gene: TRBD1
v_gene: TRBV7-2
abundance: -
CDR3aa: CASSNRQGGEQYF
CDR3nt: TGTGCCAGCAGTAACCGACAGGGCGGCGAGCAGTACTTC

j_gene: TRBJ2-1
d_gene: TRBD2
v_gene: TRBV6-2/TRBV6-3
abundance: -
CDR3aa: CASSLIGLAGSYNEQFF
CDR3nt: TGTGCCAGCAGTTTGATAGGACTAGCGGGTTCCTACAATGAGCAGTTCTTC

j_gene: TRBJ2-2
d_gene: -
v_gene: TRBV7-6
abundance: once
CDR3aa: CASSLRQYTGELFF
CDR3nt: TGTGCCAGCAGCCTCCGACAGTACACCGGGGAGCTGTTTTTT

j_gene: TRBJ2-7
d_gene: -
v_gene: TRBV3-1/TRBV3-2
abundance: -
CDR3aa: CASSHRHLNSYEQYF
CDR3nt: TGTGCCAGCAGCCATAGACATTTAAACTCCTACGAGCAGTACTTC

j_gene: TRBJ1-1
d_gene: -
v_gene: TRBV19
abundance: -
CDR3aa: CASSGLTVGNTEAFF
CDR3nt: TGTGCCAGTTCTGGGTTGACAGTCGGGAACACTGAAGCTTTCTTT

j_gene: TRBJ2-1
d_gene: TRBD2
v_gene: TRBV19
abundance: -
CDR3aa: CASSMAGSGGYNEQFF
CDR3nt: TGTGCCAGTAGTATGGCTGGGAGCGGGGGGTACAATGAGCAGTTCTTC

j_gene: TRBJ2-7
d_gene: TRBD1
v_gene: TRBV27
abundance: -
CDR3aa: CASSLSTGGAGGSEQYF
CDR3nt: TGTGCCAGCAGTTTATCCACAGGAGGGGCAGGGGGCAGCGAGCAGTACTTC

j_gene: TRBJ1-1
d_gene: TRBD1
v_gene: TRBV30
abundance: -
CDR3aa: CAWRLQGAKTEAFF
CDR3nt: TGTGCCTGGAGGTTACAGGGGGCGAAAACTGAAGCTTTCTTT

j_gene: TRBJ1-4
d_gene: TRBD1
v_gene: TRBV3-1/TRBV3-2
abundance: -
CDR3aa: CASSQNYRGEKLFF
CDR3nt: TGTGCCAGCAGCCAAAATTACAGGGGTGAAAAACTGTTTTTT

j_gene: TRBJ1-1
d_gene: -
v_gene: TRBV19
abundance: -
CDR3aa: CASSTQRNTEAFF
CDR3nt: TGTGCCAGTAGTACACAGAGGAACACTGAAGCTTTCTTT

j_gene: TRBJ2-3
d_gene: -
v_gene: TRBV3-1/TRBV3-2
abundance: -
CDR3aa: CASSRRTVRTTDTQYF
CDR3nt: TGTGCCAGCAGCCGGCGGACAGTCCGGACCACAGATACGCAGTATTTT

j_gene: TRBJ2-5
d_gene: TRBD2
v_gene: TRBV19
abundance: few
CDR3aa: CASRGGGTQYF
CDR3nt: TGTGCCAGTCGGGGGGGAGGGACCCAGTACTTC

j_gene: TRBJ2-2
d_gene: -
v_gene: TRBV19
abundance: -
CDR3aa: CASSTQAWSGELFF
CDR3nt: TGTGCCAGTAGTACACAGGCGTGGTCCGGGGAGCTGTTTTTT

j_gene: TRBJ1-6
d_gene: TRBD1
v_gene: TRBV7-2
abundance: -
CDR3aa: CASSLGTEVSPLHF
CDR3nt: TGTGCCAGCAGCCTCGGGACAGAGGTCTCACCCCTCCACTTT

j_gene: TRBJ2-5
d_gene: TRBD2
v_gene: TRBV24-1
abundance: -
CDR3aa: CATSDPRLAGGQETQYF
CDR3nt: TGTGCCACCAGTGATCCGAGACTAGCGGGAGGGCAGGAGACCCAGTACTTC

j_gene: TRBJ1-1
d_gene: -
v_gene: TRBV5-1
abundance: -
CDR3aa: CASSVTGLNTEAFF
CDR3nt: TGCGCCAGCAGCGTGACAGGATTGAACACTGAAGCTTTCTTT

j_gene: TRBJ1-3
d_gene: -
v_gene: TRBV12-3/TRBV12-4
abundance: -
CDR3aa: CASRSGGNTIYF
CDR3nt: TGTGCCAGCAGGTCGGGGGGAAACACCATATATTTT

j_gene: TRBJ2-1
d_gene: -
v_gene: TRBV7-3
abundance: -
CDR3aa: CASSSRGGGEQFF
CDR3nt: TGTGCCAGCAGCTCGCGGGGAGGGGGTGAGCAGTTCTTC

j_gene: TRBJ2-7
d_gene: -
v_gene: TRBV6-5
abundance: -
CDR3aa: CASSYSGTLYEQYF
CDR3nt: TGTGCCAGCAGTTACTCTGGGACACTCTACGAGCAGTACTTC

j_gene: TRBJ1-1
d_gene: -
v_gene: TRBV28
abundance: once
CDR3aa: CASSSHRTGEAFF
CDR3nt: TGTGCCAGCAGTTCCCATCGGACTGGGGAAGCTTTCTTT

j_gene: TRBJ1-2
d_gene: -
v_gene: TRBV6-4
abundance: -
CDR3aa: CASSDSTTGPYGYTF
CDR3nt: TGTGCCAGCAGTGACTCGACGACGGGTCCCTATGGCTACACCTTC

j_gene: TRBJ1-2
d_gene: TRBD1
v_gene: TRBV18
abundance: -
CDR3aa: CASSLISPGQGNYGYTF
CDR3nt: TGTGCCAGCTCACTCATTAGTCCGGGACAGGGAAACTATGGCTACACCTTC

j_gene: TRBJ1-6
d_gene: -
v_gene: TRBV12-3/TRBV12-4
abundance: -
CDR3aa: CASSYQGNSPLHF
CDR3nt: TGTGCCAGCAGTTATCAGGGGAATTCACCCCTCCACTTT

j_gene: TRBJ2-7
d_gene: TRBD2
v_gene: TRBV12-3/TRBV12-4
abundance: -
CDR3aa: CASRRGGVYEQYF
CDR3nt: TGTGCCAGCCGCCGCGGGGGGGTCTACGAGCAGTACTTC

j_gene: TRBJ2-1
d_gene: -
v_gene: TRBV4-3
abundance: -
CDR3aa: CASSQETSSVLGTGSEQFF
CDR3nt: TGCGCCAGCAGCCAAGAAACAAGCTCTGTCCTCGGAACCGGGAGTGAGCAGTTCTTC

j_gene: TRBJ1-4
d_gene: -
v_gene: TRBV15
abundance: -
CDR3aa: CATSRLNLRFTNEKLFF
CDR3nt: TGTGCCACCAGCAGATTGAACCTCAGATTCACTAATGAAAAACTGTTTTTT